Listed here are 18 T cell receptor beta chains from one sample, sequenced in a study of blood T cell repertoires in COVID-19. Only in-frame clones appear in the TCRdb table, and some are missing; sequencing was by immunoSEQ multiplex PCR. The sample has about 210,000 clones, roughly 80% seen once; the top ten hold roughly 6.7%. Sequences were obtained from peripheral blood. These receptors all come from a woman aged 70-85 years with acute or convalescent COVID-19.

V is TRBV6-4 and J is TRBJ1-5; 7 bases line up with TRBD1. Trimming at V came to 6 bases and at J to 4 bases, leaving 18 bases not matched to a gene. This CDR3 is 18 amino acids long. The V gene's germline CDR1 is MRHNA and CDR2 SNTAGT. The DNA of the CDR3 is TGTGCCAGCAGACGCCCCCCGAGACAGGGCCGGGGGAATCAGCCCCAGCATTTT. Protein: CASRRPPRQGRGNQPQHF.

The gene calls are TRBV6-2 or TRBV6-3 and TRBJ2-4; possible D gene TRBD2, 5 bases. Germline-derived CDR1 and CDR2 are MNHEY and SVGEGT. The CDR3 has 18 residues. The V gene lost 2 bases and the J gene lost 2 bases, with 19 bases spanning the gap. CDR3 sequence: CASSYLHRGAGSKNIQYF. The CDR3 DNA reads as TGTGCCAGCAGTTACCTCCACCGGGGTGCAGGTTCCAAAAACATTCAGTACTTC.

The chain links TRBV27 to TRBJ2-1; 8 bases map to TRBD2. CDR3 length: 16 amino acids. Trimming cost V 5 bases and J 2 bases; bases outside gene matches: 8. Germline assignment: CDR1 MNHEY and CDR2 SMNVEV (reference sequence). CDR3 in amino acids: CASSLGRGATYNEQFF. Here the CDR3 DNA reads TGTGCCAGCAGTCTAGGGCGGGGGGCAACCTACAATGAGCAGTTCTTC.

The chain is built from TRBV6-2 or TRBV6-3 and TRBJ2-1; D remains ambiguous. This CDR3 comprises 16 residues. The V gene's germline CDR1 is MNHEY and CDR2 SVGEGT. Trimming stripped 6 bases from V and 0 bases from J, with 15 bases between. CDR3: CASSPPLLGSYNEQFF. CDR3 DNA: TGTGCCAGCAGCCCCCCCCTCCTCGGCTCCTACAATGAGCAGTTCTTC.

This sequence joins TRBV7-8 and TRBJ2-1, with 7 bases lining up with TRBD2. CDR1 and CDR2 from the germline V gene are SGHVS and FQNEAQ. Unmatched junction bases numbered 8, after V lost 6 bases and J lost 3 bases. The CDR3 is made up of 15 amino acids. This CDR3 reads CASSWQGGIYNEQFF. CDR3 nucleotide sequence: TGTGCCAGCAGTTGGCAGGGAGGGATCTACAATGAGCAGTTCTTC.

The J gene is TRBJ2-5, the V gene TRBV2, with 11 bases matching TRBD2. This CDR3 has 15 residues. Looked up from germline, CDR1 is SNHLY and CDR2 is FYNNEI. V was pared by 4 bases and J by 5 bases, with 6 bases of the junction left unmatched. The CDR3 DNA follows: TGTGCCAGCAGTGTTGCTAGCGGGGGGCAGGAGACCCAGTACTTC. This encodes CASSVASGGQETQYF. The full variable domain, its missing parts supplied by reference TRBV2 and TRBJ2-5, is EPEVTQTPSHQVTQMGQEVILRCVPISNHLYFYWYRQILGQKVEFLVSFYNNEISEKSEIFDDQFSVERPDGSNFTLKIRSTKLEDSAMYFCASSVASGGQETQYFGPGTRLLVL.

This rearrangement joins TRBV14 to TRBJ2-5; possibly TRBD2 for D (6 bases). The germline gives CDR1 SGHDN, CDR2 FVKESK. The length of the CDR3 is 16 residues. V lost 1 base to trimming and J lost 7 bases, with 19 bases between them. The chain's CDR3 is CASSQVRDTPGGTQYF. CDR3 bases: TGTGCCAGCAGCCAAGTTCGTGACACACCCGGGGGGACCCAGTACTTC.

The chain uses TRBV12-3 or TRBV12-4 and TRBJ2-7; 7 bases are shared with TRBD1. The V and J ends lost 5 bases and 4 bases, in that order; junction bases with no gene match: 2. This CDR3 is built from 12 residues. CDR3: CASSIQGYEQYF. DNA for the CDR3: TGTGCCAGCAGTATACAGGGGTACGAGCAGTACTTC.

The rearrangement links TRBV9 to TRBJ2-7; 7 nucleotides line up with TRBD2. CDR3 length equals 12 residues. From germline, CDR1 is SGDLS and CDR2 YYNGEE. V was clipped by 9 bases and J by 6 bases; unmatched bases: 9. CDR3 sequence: CANCYRGGEQYV. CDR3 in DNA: TGTGCCAACTGCTACCGCGGGGGCGAGCAGTACGTC.

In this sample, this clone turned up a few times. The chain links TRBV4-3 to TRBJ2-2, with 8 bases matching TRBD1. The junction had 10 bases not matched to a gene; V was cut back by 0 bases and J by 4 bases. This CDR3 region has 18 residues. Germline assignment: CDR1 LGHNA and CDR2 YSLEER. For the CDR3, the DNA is TGCGCCAGCAGCCAAGAAATAGCCAGGGGGCGCGGCACCGGGGAGCTGTTTTTT. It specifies CASSQEIARGRGTGELFF.

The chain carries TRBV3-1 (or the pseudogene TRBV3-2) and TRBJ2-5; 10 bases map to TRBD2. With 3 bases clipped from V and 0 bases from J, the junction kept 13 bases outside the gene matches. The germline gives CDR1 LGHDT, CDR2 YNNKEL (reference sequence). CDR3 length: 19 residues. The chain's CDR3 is CASSQLTSGDAGYQETQYF. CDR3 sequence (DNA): TGTGCCAGCAGCCAGCTTACTAGCGGGGACGCCGGTTACCAAGAGACCCAGTACTTC.

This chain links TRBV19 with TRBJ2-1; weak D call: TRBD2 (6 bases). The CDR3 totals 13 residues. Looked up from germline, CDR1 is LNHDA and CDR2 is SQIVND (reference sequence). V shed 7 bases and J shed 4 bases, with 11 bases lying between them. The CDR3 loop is CASTFGGYNEQFF. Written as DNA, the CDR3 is TGTGCCAGTACATTCGGAGGGTACAATGAGCAGTTCTTC.

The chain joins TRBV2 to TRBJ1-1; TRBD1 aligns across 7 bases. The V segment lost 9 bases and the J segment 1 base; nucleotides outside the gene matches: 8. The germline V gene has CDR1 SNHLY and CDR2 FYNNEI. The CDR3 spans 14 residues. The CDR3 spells CARGRRQGNTEAFF. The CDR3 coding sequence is TGTGCCAGAGGACGACGACAGGGGAACACTGAAGCTTTCTTT.

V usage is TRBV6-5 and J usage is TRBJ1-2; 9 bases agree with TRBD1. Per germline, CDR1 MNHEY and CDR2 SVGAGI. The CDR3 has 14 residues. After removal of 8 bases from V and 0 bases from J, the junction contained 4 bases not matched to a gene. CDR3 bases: TGTGCCAGCCACGGACAGGGGTCTAACTATGGCTACACCTTC. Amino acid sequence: CASHGQGSNYGYTF.

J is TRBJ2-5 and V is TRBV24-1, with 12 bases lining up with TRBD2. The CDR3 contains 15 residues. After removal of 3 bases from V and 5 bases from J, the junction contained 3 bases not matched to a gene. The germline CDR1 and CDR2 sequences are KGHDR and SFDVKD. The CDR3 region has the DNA TGTGCCACCAGTGATAGTGGACTAGCGGGGGAGACCCAGTACTTC. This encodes CATSDSGLAGETQYF.

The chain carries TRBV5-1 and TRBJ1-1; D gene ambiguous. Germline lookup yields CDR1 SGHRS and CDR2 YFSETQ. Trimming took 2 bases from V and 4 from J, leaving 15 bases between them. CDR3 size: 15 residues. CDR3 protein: CASSLALRDGTEAFF. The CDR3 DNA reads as TGCGCCAGCAGCTTAGCGTTGAGGGATGGCACTGAAGCTTTCTTT.

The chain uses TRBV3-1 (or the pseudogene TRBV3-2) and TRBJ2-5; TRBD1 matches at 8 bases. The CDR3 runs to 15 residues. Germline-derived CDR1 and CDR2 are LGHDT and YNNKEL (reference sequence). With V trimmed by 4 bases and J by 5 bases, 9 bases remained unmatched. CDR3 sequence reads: CASSPGQGVGETQYF. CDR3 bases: TGTGCCAGCAGCCCCGGACAGGGTGTGGGGGAGACCCAGTACTTC.

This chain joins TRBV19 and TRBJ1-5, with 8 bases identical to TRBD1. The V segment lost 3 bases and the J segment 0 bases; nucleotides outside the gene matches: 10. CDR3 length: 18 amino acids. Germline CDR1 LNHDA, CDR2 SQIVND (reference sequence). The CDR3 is CASSIRGQDPNSNQPQHF. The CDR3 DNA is TGTGCCAGTAGTATCCGGGGACAGGACCCAAATAGCAATCAGCCCCAGCATTTT.